This record covers a single T cell receptor beta chain. The sample originates from a study of blood T cells in healthy people across ages. At least 7 million PBMCs were isolated per sample. V shed 3 bases and J shed 4 bases, with 8 bases lying between them. This CDR3 comprises 14 residues. CDR1 is SGHRS, CDR2 YFSETQ, per germline. The second PCR ran roughly 6 to 11 cycles with a sample-barcoded 5' primer and J-beta primers. Using its own MiXCR run on the 5' RACE reads, TCRdb lists one record per CDR3 protein. The sample yields approximately 780,000 distinct CDR3 sequences, 25% to 30% seen once. This sample also appeared in a second study, on T cells of mothers and their children.

The sample consisted of blood. This receptor was obtained from a boy aged 5 to 17 in good health. This rearrangement joins TRBV5-1 to TRBJ2-6; D not resolved. CDR3 residues: CASSSESGANVLTF. The CDR3 bases are TGCGCCAGCAGCTCCGAGTCGGGGGCCAACGTCCTGACTTTC.